The 13 T cell receptor beta chains reported below all come from one sample, sequenced in a study of technical replicates of blood from a handful of donors. The protocol was immunoSEQ multiplex PCR, while the TCRdb copy is restricted to in-frame clones and leaves out a portion. Here the sample spans under 65,000 clones, approximately 86% being singletons. What was sequenced was PBMCs. These receptors came from a human donor in good health. Some clones in this sample may be carry-over from other donors' samples.

The chain combines TRBV11-2 with TRBJ2-3, with TRBD2 matching 9 bases. The CDR3 has 18 amino acids. V trimming: 1 base; J trimming: 3 bases; junction bases outside the gene matches: 11. The germline gives CDR1 SGHAT, CDR2 FQNNGV. The CDR3 DNA is TGTGCCAGCAGCTTAGCCCCTGGGGCGGGGGGGCTAACAGATACGCAGTATTTT. Protein product: CASSLAPGAGGLTDTQYF.

DNA of the CDR3: TGCGCCAGCAGCCAAGCCTCCGGGCAGGGGGGTTTTTCCGAGCAGTACTTC. This translates into CASSQASGQGGFSEQYF. The chain uses TRBV4-1 and TRBJ2-7; possible D gene TRBD1, 7 bases. V dropped 1 base and J dropped 6 bases, with 22 bases sitting between them. CDR1 and CDR2 from the germline V gene are MGHRA and YSYEKL. CDR3 length: 17 amino acids.

The chain uses TRBV19 and TRBJ2-2; the D gene is possibly TRBD1 (6 bases). The germline gives CDR1 LNHDA, CDR2 SQIVND (reference sequence). This CDR3 is 14 amino acids long. Trimming removed 7 bases at V and 4 bases at J, with 13 bases between. The CDR3 nucleotides are TGTGCCAGTACCCCCGACAGGACCACCGGGGAGCTGTTTTTT. The encoded protein is CASTPDRTTGELFF.

This chain joins TRBV4-2 and TRBJ2-5; TRBD2 agrees at 10 bases. Per germline, CDR1 LGHNA and CDR2 YNFKEQ. The CDR3 is 15 residues long. Trimming cost V 1 base and J 4 bases; bases outside gene matches: 3. DNA for the CDR3: TGTGCCAGCAGCCAAGGAGCGGGGGGGATAGAGACCCAGTACTTC. It encodes CASSQGAGGIETQYF.

The genes are TRBV30 and TRBJ2-5; the D gene is possibly TRBD1 (5 bases). Trimming left V 4 bases short and J 3 bases short, with 6 bases between. The germline CDR1 and CDR2 sequences are GTSNPN and SVGIG (reference sequence). The CDR3 sequence is 11 residues long. CDR3: CAWMTEETQYF. The DNA for the CDR3 is TGTGCCTGGATGACAGAAGAGACCCAGTACTTC.

V is TRBV7-2 and J is TRBJ2-6, with D maybe TRBD1 (6 bases). The CDR3 spans 13 residues. V lost 6 bases and J lost 7, with 10 bases in between. In germline, CDR1 is SGHTA, CDR2 FQGNSA. The CDR3 spells CASRTGSANVLTF. DNA for the CDR3: TGTGCCAGCAGGACAGGATCAGCCAACGTCCTGACTTTC. Full variable domain (outside the CDR3, taken from reference TRBV7-2 and TRBJ2-6): GAGVSQSPSNKVTEKGKDVELRCDPISGHTALYWYRQSLGQGLEFLIYFQGNSAPDKSGLPSDRFSAERTGGSVSTLTIQRTQQEDSAVYLCASRTGSANVLTFGAGSRLTVL.

Here the CDR3 reads CASSAMVQATGELFF. DNA for the CDR3: TGTGCCAGCAGTGCGATGGTGCAGGCCACCGGGGAGCTGTTTTTT. This chain links TRBV2 with TRBJ2-2; D is unresolved. CDR3 length: 15 amino acids. Germline-derived CDR1 and CDR2 are SNHLY and FYNNEI. The V end lost 4 bases, the J end lost 4 bases, and 13 bases lay between the germline ends.

V usage is TRBV5-1 and J usage is TRBJ1-2; 10 nucleotides line up with TRBD1. V dropped 4 bases and J dropped 2; count of bases not matched to a gene: 2. Per germline, CDR1 SGHRS and CDR2 YFSETQ. This CDR3 region has 14 residues. This CDR3 is CASSMGQGNYGYTF. The CDR3 DNA sequence: TGCGCCAGCAGCATGGGACAGGGGAACTATGGCTACACCTTC. Combining the CDR3 with reference TRBV5-1 and TRBJ1-2 gives the whole variable domain KAGVTQTPRYLIKTRGQQVTLSCSPISGHRSVSWYQQTPGQGLQFLFEYFSETQRNKGNFPGRFSGRQFSNSRSEMNVSTLELGDSALYLCASSMGQGNYGYTFGSGTRLTVV.

This sequence joins TRBV9 and TRBJ2-7; perhaps TRBD2 as D (7 bases). The CDR3 spans 16 residues. Per germline, CDR1 SGDLS and CDR2 YYNGEE. V was cut by 0 bases and J by 2 bases, with 15 bases left in between. The CDR3 region is CASSVDPRGATYEQYF. The CDR3 DNA reads TGTGCCAGCAGCGTAGACCCCCGGGGGGCAACCTACGAGCAGTACTTC.

The rearrangement joins TRBV4-3 to TRBJ2-5; 8 bases align to TRBD2. Germline loops: CDR1 LGHNA, CDR2 YSLEER. V lost 3 bases to trimming and J lost 7 bases; unmatched junction nucleotides: 13. The CDR3 runs 16 residues. This CDR3 is CASSQGSGASIGTQYF. CDR3 DNA: TGCGCCAGCAGCCAGGGTAGCGGGGCTTCAATCGGGACCCAGTACTTC.

V gene TRBV18 combines with J gene TRBJ1-1; the match to TRBD1 covers 12 bases. Germline V gives CDR1 KGHSH, CDR2 LQKENI. Trimming took 4 bases from V and 1 from J; bases not matched to a gene: 10. This CDR3 comprises 18 residues. This CDR3 is CASSRTGTGGRGNTEAFF. The CDR3 nucleotides are TGTGCCAGCTCACGAACCGGGACAGGGGGCAGGGGGAACACTGAAGCTTTCTTT.

V is TRBV19 and J is TRBJ2-1; 10 bases match TRBD1. Germline CDR1 LNHDA, CDR2 SQIVND (reference sequence). The CDR3 is 16 residues long. V was clipped by 5 bases and J by 8 bases; unmatched bases: 12. CDR3 nucleotide sequence: TGTGCCAGTAGTCAGTTAGGGGACAGGGGACTCCATGAGCAGTTCTTC. This translates into CASSQLGDRGLHEQFF. The variable domain in full, with the rest retrieved from reference TRBV19 and TRBJ2-1, is DGGITQSPKYLFRKEGQNVTLSCEQNLNHDAMYWYRQDPGQGLRLIYYSQIVNDFQKGDIAEGYSVSREKKESFPLTVTSAQKNPTAFYLCASSQLGDRGLHEQFFGPGTRLTVL.

V and J are TRBV27 and TRBJ1-4; tentatively, D is TRBD1 (6 bases). Germline V CDR1 and CDR2: MNHEY, SMNVEV (reference sequence). This CDR3 comprises 14 residues. The V gene lost 5 bases and the J gene lost 8 bases, with 15 bases spanning the gap. CDR3 sequence: CASSPWTTGEKLFF. The CDR3, as DNA: TGTGCCAGCAGTCCATGGACAACAGGGGAAAAACTGTTTTTT.